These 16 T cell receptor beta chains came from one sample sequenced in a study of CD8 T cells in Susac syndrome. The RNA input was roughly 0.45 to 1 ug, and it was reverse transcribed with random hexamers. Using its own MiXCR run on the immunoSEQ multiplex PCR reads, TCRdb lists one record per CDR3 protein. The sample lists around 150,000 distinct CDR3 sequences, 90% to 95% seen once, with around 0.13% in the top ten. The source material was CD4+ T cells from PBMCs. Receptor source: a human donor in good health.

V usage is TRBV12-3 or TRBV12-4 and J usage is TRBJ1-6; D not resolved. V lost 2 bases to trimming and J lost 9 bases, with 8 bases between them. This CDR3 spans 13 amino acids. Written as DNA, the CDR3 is TGTGCCAGCAGTTTATCAACTTTTTCACCCCTCCACTTT. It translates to CASSLSTFSPLHF.

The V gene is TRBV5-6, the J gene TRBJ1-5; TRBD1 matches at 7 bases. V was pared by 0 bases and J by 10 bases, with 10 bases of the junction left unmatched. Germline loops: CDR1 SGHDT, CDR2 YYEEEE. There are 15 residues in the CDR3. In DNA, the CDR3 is TGTGCCAGCAGCTTGGCGGGGACAGCCCCCTTCCCCCAGCATTTT. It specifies CASSLAGTAPFPQHF.

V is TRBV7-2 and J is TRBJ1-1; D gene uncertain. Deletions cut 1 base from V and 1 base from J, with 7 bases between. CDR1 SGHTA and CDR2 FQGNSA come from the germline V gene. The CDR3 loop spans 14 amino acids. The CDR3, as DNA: TGTGCCAGCAGCTTAGGGCGGTCGAACACTGAAGCTTTCTTT. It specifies CASSLGRSNTEAFF.

The CDR3 DNA reads TGCGCCAGCAGCCAAGTTACAGCCAATACGCAGTATTTT. Translating it yields CASSQVTANTQYF. The genes are TRBV4-1 and TRBJ2-3; D remains ambiguous. The CDR3 is 13 amino acids. V was cut by 1 base and J by 7 bases, with 9 bases left in between. Germline CDR1 reads MGHRA; CDR2 reads YSYEKL.

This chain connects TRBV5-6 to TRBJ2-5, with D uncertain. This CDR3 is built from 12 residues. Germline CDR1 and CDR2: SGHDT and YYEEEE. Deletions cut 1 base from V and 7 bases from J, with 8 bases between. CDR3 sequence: CASSLILGTQYF. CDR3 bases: TGTGCCAGCAGCTTGATTCTTGGGACCCAGTACTTC.

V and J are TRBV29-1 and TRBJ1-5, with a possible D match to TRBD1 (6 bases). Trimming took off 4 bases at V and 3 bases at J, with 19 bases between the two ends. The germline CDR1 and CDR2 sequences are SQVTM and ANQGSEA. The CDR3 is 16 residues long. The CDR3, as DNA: TGCAGCGTTGGGGGCCCAACCACAGGGATCAATCAGCCCCAGCATTTT. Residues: CSVGGPTTGINQPQHF.

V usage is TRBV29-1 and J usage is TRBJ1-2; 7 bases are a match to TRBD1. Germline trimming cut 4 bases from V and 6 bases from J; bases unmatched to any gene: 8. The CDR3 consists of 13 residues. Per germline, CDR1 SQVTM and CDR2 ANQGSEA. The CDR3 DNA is TGCAGCGTTGTGAGACAGGGAGGCGATGGCTACACCTTC. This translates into CSVVRQGGDGYTF.

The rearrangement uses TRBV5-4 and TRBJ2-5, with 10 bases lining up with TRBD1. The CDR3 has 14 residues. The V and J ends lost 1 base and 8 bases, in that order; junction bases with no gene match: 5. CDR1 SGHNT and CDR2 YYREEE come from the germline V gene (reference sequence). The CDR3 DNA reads TGTGCCAGCAGCTTGAGGGACAGGGGTGGTACCCAGTACTTC. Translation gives CASSLRDRGGTQYF. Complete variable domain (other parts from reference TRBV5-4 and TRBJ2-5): ETGVTQSPTHLIKTRGQQVTLRCSSQSGHNTVSWYQQALGQGPQFIFQYYREEENGRGNFPPRFSGLQFPNYSSELNVNALELDDSALYLCASSLRDRGGTQYFGPGTRLLVL.

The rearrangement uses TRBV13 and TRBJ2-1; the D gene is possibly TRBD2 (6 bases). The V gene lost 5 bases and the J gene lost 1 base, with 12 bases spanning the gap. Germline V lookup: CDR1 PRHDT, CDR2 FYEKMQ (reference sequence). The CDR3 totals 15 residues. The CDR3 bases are TGTGCCAGCAGCCCCGGGACTCCTTCCTACAATGAGCAGTTCTTC. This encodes CASSPGTPSYNEQFF.

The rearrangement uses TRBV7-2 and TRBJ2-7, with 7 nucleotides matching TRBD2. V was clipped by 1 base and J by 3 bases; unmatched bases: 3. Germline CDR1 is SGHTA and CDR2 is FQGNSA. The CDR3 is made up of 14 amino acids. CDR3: CASSLGGGVYEQYF. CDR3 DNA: TGTGCCAGCAGCTTAGGTGGGGGGGTCTACGAGCAGTACTTC.

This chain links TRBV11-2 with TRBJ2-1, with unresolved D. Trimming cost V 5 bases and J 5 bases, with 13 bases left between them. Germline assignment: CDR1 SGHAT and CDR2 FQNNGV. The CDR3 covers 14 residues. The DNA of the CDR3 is TGTGCCAGCAGCCCGTTGGGCCTGCACAATGAGCAGTTCTTC. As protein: CASSPLGLHNEQFF.

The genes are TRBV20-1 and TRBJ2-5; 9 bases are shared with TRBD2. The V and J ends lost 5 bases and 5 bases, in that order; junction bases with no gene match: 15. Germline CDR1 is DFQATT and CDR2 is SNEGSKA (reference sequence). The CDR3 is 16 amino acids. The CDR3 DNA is TGCAGTGCTCTCCCGGGTGGCGGGGGGGCCGGGGAGACCCAGTACTTC. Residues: CSALPGGGGAGETQYF.

CDR3 in DNA: TGCAGCGTTGAAGGGGAGTTGTATGGCTACACCTTC. It yields the protein CSVEGELYGYTF. The chain joins TRBV29-1 to TRBJ1-2, with D unresolved. V dropped 1 base and J dropped 5 bases, with 8 bases sitting between them. Looked up from germline, CDR1 is SQVTM and CDR2 is ANQGSEA. This CDR3 spans 12 amino acids.

The CDR3 spells CASSESASADRYGYTF. For the CDR3, the DNA is TGTGCCAGCAGTGAGTCTGCCTCGGCAGATCGTTATGGCTACACCTTC. V gene TRBV25-1 combines with J gene TRBJ1-2; no firm D call. Germline V gives CDR1 MGHDK, CDR2 SYGVNS. The CDR3 is 16 amino acids. Trimming removed 3 bases from V and 5 bases from J, with 19 bases in between.

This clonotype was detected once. The DNA of the CDR3 is TGTGCCACCAGCAGAGATGCGTATGGCTACACCTTC. Its translation: CATSRDAYGYTF. The rearrangement joins TRBV15 to TRBJ1-2, with D unclear. Germline V lookup: CDR1 LNHNV, CDR2 YYDKDF (reference sequence). V lost 0 bases and J 5 bases, leaving 4 bases between the germline ends. There are 12 residues in the CDR3.

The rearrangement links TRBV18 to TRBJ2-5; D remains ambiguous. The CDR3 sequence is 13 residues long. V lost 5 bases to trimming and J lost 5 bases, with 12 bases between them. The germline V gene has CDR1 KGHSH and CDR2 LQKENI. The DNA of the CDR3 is TGTGCCAGCTCATCGGACGGAAGGGAGACCCAGTACTTC. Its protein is CASSSDGRETQYF.